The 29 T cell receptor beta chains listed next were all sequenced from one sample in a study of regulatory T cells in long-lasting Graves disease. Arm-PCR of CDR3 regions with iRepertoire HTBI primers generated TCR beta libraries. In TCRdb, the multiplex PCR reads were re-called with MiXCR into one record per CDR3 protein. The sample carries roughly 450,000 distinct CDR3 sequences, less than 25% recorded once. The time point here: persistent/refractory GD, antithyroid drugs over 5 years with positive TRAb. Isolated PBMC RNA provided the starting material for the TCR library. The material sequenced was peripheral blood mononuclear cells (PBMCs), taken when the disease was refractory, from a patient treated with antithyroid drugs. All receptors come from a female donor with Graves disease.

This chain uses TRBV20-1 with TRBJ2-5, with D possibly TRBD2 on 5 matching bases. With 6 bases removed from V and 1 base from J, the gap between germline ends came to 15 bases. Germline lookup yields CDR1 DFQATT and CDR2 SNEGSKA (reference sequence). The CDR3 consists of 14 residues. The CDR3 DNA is TGCAGTGCAAGGGAAGCGGCCCGCCAAGAGACCCAGTACTTC. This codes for CSAREAARQETQYF.

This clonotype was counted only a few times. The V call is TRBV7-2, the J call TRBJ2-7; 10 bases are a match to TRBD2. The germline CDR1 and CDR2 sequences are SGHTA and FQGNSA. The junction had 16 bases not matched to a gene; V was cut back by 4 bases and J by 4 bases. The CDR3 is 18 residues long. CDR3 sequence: CASSSPVASGRPAYEQYF. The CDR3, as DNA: TGTGCCAGCAGCTCCCCGGTGGCTAGCGGGAGACCGGCTTACGAGCAGTACTTC. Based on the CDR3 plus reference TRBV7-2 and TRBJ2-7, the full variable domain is GAGVSQSPSNKVTEKGKDVELRCDPISGHTALYWYRQSLGQGLEFLIYFQGNSAPDKSGLPSDRFSAERTGGSVSTLTIQRTQQEDSAVYLCASSSPVASGRPAYEQYFGPGTRLTVT.

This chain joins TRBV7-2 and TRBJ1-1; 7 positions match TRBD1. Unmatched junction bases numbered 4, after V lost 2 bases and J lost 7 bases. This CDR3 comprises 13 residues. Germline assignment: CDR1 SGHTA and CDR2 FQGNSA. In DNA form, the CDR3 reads TGTGCCAGCAGCTTAACACAGGGGATTGAAGCTTTCTTT. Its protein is CASSLTQGIEAFF.

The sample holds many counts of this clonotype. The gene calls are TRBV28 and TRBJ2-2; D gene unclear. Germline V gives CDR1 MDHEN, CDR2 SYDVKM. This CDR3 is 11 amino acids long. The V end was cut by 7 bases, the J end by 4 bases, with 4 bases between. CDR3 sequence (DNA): TGTGCCAGCAAAACCACCGGGGAGCTGTTTTTT. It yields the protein CASKTTGELFF. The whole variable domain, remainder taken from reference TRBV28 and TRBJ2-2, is DVKVTQSSRYLVKRTGEKVFLECVQDMDHENMFWYRQDPGLGLRLIYFSYDVKMKEKGDIPEGYSVSREKKERFSLILESASTNQTSMYLCASKTTGELFFGEGSRLTVL.

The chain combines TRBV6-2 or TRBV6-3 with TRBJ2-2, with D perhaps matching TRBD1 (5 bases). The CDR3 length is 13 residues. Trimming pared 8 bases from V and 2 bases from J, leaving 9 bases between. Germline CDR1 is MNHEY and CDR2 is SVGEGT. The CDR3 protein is CASAGLNTGELFF. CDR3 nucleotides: TGTGCCAGCGCAGGGTTAAACACCGGGGAGCTGTTTTTT.

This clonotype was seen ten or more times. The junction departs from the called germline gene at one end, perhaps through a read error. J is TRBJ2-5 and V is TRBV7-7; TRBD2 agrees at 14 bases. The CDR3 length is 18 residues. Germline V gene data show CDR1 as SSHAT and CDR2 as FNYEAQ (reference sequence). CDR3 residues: CASSESGTSGSVGETQYF. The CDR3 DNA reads TGTGCTAGCAGCGAATCCGGGACTAGCGGGAGTGTGGGAGAGACCCAGTACTTC.

The CDR3: CATSDLSDGLTGSYNEQFF. CDR3 nucleotide sequence: TGTGCCACCAGTGATTTGTCTGACGGGCTTACCGGGTCCTACAATGAGCAGTTCTTC. This chain links TRBV24-1 with TRBJ2-1; D gene uncertain. Looked up from germline, CDR1 is KGHDR and CDR2 is SFDVKD. V lost 0 bases, J lost 1 base, and 18 bases lay in between. The CDR3 has 19 amino acids.

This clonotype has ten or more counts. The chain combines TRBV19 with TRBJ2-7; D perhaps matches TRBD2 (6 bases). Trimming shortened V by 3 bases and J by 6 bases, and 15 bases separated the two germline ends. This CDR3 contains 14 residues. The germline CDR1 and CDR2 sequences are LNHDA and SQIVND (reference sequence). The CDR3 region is CASSIVGGSGEQYF. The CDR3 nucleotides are TGTGCCAGTAGTATTGTTGGGGGGAGCGGCGAGCAGTACTTC.

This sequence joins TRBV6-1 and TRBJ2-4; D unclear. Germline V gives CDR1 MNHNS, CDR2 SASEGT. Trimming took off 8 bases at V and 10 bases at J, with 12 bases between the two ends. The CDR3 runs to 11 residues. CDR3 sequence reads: CASSTVGIQYF. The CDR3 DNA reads TGTGCCAGCTCCACTGTGGGGATTCAGTACTTC.

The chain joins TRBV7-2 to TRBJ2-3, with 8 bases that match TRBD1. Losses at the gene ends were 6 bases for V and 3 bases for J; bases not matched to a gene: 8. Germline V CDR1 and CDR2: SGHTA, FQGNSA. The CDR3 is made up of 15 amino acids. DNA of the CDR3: TGTGCCAGCAGAAGGGACAGGACCCCGACAGATACGCAGTATTTT. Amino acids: CASRRDRTPTDTQYF. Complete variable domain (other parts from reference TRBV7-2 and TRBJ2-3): GAGVSQSPSNKVTEKGKDVELRCDPISGHTALYWYRQSLGQGLEFLIYFQGNSAPDKSGLPSDRFSAERTGGSVSTLTIQRTQQEDSAVYLCASRRDRTPTDTQYFGPGTRLTVL.

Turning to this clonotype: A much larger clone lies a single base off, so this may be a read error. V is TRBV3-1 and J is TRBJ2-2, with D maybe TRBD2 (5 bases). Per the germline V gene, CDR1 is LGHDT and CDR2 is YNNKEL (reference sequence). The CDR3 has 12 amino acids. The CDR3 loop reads CASRLFTGELLF. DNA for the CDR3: TGTGCCAGCAGGCTCTTCACCGGGGAGCTGCTTTTT. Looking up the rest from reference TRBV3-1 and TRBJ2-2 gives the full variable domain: DTAVSQTPKYLVTQMGNDKSIKCEQNLGHDTMYWYKQDSKKFLKIMFSYNNKELIINETVPNRFSPKSPDKAHLNLHINSLELGDSAVYFCASRLFTGELLFGEGSRLTVL.

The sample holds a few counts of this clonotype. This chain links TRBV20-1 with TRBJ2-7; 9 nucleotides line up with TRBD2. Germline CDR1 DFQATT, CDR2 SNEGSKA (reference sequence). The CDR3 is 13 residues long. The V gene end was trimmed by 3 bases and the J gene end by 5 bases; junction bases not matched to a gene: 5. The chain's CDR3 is CSARGSGSDEQYF. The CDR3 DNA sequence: TGCAGTGCTAGGGGTAGCGGGAGTGACGAGCAGTACTTC.

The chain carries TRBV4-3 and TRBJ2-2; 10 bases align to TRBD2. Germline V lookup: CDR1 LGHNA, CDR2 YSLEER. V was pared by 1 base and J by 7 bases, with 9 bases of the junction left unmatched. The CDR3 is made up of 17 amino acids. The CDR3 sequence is CASSQGSGGALGGELFF. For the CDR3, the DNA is TGCGCCAGCAGCCAAGGGAGCGGGGGGGCATTGGGCGGGGAGCTGTTTTTT.

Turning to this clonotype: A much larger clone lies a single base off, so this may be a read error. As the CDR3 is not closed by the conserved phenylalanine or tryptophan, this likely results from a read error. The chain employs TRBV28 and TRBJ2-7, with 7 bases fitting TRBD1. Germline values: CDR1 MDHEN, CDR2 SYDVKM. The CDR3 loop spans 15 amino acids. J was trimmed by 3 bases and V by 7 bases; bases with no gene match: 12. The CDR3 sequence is CASISGTESNYEQYL. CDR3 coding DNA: TGTGCCAGCATCTCCGGGACAGAATCTAACTACGAGCAGTACCTC.

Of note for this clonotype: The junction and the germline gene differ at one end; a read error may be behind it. CDR3 sequence (DNA): TGTGCCAGCAGTTCCGAGGTGGGGACGCAGAACACTGAAGCTCTCTTT. This gives the protein CASSSEVGTQNTEALF. J is TRBJ1-1 and V is TRBV27, with a possible D match to TRBD1 (5 bases). The CDR3 extends over 16 amino acids. Germline V CDR1 and CDR2: MNHEY, SMNVEV (reference sequence).

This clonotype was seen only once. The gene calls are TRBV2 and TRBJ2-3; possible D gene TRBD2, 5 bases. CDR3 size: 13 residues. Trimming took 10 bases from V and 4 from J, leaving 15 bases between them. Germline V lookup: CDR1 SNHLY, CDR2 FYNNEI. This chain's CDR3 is CATSLTRADTQYF. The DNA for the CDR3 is TGTGCCACCTCTTTAACGCGGGCAGATACGCAGTATTTT.

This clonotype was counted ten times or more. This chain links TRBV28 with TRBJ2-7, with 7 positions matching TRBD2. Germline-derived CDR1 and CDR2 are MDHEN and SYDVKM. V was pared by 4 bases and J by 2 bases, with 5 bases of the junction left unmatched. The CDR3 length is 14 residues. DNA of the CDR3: TGTGCCAGCAGTTCCCCCGGACTAGCCTACGAGCAGTACTTC. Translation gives CASSSPGLAYEQYF.

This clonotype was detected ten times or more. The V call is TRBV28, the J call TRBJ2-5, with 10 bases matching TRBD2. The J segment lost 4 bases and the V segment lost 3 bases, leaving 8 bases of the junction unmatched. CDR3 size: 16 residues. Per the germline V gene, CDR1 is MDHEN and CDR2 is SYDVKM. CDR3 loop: CASSLASGGARETQYF. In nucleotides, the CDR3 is TGTGCCAGCAGTTTGGCCAGCGGGGGGGCCAGAGAGACCCAGTACTTC.

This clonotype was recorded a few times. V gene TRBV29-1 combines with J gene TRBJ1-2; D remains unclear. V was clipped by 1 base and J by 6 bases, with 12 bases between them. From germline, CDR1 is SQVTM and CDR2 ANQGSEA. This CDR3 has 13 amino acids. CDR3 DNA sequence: TGCAGCGTTGAAGCCCCCGTTTTAGATGGCTACACCTTC. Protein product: CSVEAPVLDGYTF. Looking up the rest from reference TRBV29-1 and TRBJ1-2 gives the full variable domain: SAVISQKPSRDICQRGTSLTIQCQVDSQVTMMFWYRQQPGQSLTLIATANQGSEATYESGFVIDKFPISRPNLTFSTLTVSNMSPEDSSIYLCSVEAPVLDGYTFGSGTRLTVV.

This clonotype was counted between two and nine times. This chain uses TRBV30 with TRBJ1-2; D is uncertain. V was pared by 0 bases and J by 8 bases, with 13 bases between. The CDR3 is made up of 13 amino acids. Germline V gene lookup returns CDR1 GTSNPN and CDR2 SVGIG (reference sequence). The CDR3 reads CAWSVGHQAGYTF. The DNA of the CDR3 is TGTGCCTGGAGTGTAGGCCACCAGGCGGGCTACACCTTC.

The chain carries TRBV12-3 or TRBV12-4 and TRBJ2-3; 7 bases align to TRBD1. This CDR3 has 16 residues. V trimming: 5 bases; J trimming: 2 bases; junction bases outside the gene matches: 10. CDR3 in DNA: TGTGCCAGCAGTCCCCAGCAGAGGGGGCCCACAGATACGCAGTATTTT. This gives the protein CASSPQQRGPTDTQYF.

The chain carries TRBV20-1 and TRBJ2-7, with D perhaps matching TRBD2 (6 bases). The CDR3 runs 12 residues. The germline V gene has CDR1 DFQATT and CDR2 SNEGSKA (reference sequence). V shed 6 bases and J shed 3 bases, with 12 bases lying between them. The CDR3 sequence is CSAGGGIYEQYF. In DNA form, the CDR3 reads TGCAGTGCGGGCGGAGGGATCTACGAGCAGTACTTC.

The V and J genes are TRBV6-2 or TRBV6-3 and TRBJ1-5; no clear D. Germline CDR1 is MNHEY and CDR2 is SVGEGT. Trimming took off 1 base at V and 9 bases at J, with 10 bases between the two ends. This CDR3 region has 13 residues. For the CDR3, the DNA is TGTGCCAGCAGTTACTTGGGTGACGGGCCCCAGCATTTT. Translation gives CASSYLGDGPQHF.

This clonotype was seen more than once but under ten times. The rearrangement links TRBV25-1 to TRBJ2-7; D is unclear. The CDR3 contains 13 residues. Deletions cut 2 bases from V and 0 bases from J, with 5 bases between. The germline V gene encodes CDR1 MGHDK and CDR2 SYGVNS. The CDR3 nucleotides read TGTGCCAGCAGTGAAGGGAACTCCTACGAGCAGTACTTC. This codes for CASSEGNSYEQYF.

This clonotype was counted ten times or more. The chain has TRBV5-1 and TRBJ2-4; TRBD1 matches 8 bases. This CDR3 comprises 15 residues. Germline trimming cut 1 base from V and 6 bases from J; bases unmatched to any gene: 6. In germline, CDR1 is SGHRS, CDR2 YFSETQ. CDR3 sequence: CASSLKQGEGNIQYF. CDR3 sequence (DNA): TGCGCCAGCAGCTTGAAACAGGGGGAAGGAAACATTCAGTACTTC.

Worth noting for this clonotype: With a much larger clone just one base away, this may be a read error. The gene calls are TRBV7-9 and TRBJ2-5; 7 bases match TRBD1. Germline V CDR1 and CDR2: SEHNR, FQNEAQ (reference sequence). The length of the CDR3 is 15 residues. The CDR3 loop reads CASSPRRGGGEAQYF. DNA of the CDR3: TGTGCCAGCAGCCCTCGTCGAGGGGGCGGAGAGGCCCAGTACTTC.

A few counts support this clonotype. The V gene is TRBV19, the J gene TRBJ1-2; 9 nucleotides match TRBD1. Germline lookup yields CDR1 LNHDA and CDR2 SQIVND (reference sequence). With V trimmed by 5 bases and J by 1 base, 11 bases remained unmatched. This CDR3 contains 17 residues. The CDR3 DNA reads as TGTGCCAGTAGTCTTGGGACAGGGAGTCCAAGTAACTATGGCTACACCTTC. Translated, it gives CASSLGTGSPSNYGYTF.

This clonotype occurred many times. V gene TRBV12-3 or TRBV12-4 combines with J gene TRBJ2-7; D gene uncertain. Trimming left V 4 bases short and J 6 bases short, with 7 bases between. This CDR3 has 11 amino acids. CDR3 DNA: TGTGCCAGCAGTTCGTCAGCCGAGCAGTACTTC. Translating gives CASSSSAEQYF.

CDR3 in amino acids: CASSYSPGRQETQYF. CDR3 in DNA: TGTGCCAGCAGTTACTCCCCGGGACGGCAAGAGACCCAGTACTTC. This chain joins TRBV6-5 and TRBJ2-5; D could derive from TRBD1 or TRBD2 (5 bases each). Trimming shortened V by 0 bases and J by 2 bases, and 10 bases separated the two germline ends. From germline, CDR1 is MNHEY and CDR2 SVGAGI. The CDR3 consists of 15 residues.